These T cell receptor beta chains were read from a single sample in a study of blood T cell repertoires in COVID-19. TCRdb's copy holds only in-frame clones and misses some; the assay was immunoSEQ multiplex PCR. The sample has about 320,000 clones, approximately 84% seen once. The source material was PBMCs or T cells enriched from blood (not recorded which). These receptors all stem from a woman aged 18-30 years who had recovered from COVID-19. The CDR3 runs from the conserved cysteine through the conserved F or W. The order of the fields is clone size, J gene, V gene, D gene, CDR3 protein, CDR3 DNA. D genes are given only for firm matches. The listing skips clone size in some rows; elsewhere it reads once, few, many or a size class.

clone size: .; J gene: TRBJ2-5; V gene: TRBV7-2; D gene: TRBD2; CDR3 protein: CASSLAGYWGGETQYF; CDR3 DNA: TGTGCCAGCAGCTTAGCGGGATATTGGGGAGGGGAGACCCAGTACTTC
clone size: .; J gene: TRBJ2-7; V gene: TRBV19; D gene: TRBD1; CDR3 protein: CASSWDSSYEQYF; CDR3 DNA: TGTGCCAGTAGTTGGGACAGCTCCTACGAGCAGTACTTC
clone size: once; J gene: TRBJ2-5; V gene: TRBV9; D gene: .; CDR3 protein: CASSIDSWQETQYF; CDR3 DNA: TGTGCCAGCAGCATCGACAGCTGGCAAGAGACCCAGTACTTC
clone size: .; J gene: TRBJ1-1; V gene: TRBV10-3; D gene: .; CDR3 protein: CAISESRRLRNTEAFF; CDR3 DNA: TGTGCCATCAGTGAGTCCCGGCGGCTGAGGAACACTGAAGCTTTCTTT
clone size: few; J gene: TRBJ1-2; V gene: TRBV28; D gene: .; CDR3 protein: CASSLGSWGYTF; CDR3 DNA: TGTGCCAGCAGTTTAGGCTCTTGGGGCTACACCTTC
clone size: .; J gene: TRBJ2-3; V gene: TRBV11-3; D gene: TRBD2; CDR3 protein: CASSSGASGATDTQYF; CDR3 DNA: TGTGCCAGCAGCTCCGGGGCTAGCGGGGCCACAGATACGCAGTATTTT
clone size: .; J gene: TRBJ2-7; V gene: TRBV6-1; D gene: .; CDR3 protein: CASSERGSLEYF; CDR3 DNA: TGTGCCAGCAGTGAAAGGGGCTCCCTGGAGTACTTC
clone size: .; J gene: TRBJ1-5; V gene: TRBV27; D gene: TRBD1; CDR3 protein: CASSLVSGQGTRQPQHF; CDR3 DNA: TGTGCCAGCAGTTTAGTCTCGGGACAGGGGACTCGCCAGCCCCAGCATTTT
clone size: .; J gene: TRBJ2-2; V gene: TRBV3-1/TRBV3-2; D gene: .; CDR3 protein: CASSQEYSAANTGELFF; CDR3 DNA: TGTGCCAGCAGCCAAGAGTATTCAGCGGCGAACACCGGGGAGCTGTTTTTT
clone size: few; J gene: TRBJ1-2; V gene: TRBV28; D gene: TRBD1; CDR3 protein: CASSGVDQGGFNYGYTF; CDR3 DNA: TGTGCCAGCAGTGGGGTGGATCAGGGGGGCTTCAACTATGGCTACACCTTC
clone size: .; J gene: TRBJ1-2; V gene: TRBV5-1; D gene: TRBD1; CDR3 protein: CASSLDRDRGKDGYTF; CDR3 DNA: TGCGCCAGCAGCCTCGACCGGGACAGGGGGAAAGATGGCTACACCTTC
clone size: .; J gene: TRBJ1-2; V gene: TRBV7-9; D gene: .; CDR3 protein: CASSRSQVGWTYGYTF; CDR3 DNA: TGTGCCAGCAGCCGTTCACAGGTTGGCTGGACCTATGGCTACACCTTC
clone size: .; J gene: TRBJ1-2; V gene: TRBV19; D gene: TRBD1; CDR3 protein: CASSLGTALRGYTF; CDR3 DNA: TGTGCCAGTAGTCTCGGGACAGCCCTAAGGGGCTACACCTTC
clone size: .; J gene: TRBJ1-2; V gene: TRBV27; D gene: .; CDR3 protein: CASSDRHYGYTF; CDR3 DNA: TGTGCCAGCAGCGACAGGCACTATGGCTACACCTTC
clone size: once; J gene: TRBJ1-5; V gene: TRBV21-1; D gene: .; CDR3 protein: CASILPASRVNQPQHF; CDR3 DNA: TGTGCCAGCATCCTACCGGCCAGCAGGGTCAATCAGCCCCAGCATTTT
clone size: .; J gene: TRBJ2-1; V gene: TRBV7-2; D gene: .; CDR3 protein: CASSPRERYNEQFF; CDR3 DNA: TGTGCCAGCAGCCCCCGCGAGAGATACAATGAGCAGTTCTTC
clone size: .; J gene: TRBJ1-6; V gene: TRBV30; D gene: TRBD1; CDR3 protein: CASTNRATGDSPLHF; CDR3 DNA: TGTGCCTCCACAAATAGGGCCACAGGGGATTCACCCCTCCACTTT
clone size: .; J gene: TRBJ2-5; V gene: TRBV5-1; D gene: .; CDR3 protein: CASSLIGVVARETQYF; CDR3 DNA: TGCGCCAGCAGCTTGATCGGGGTCGTAGCTCGAGAGACCCAGTACTTC
clone size: .; J gene: TRBJ1-1; V gene: TRBV29-1; D gene: .; CDR3 protein: CSSWTANTEAFF; CDR3 DNA: TGCAGCTCCTGGACAGCGAACACTGAAGCTTTCTTT
clone size: .; J gene: TRBJ1-1; V gene: TRBV19; D gene: .; CDR3 protein: CASSIGVRTEAFF; CDR3 DNA: TGTGCCAGTAGTATAGGAGTTCGCACTGAAGCTTTCTTT
clone size: .; J gene: TRBJ2-3; V gene: TRBV10-3; D gene: .; CDR3 protein: CAIDAGAATDTQYF; CDR3 DNA: TGTGCCATCGACGCAGGGGCCGCCACAGATACGCAGTATTTT
clone size: .; J gene: TRBJ2-7; V gene: TRBV7-2; D gene: .; CDR3 protein: CASSFLGYEQYF; CDR3 DNA: TGTGCCAGCAGCTTTCTCGGGTACGAGCAGTACTTC
clone size: .; J gene: TRBJ1-6; V gene: TRBV6-5; D gene: TRBD1; CDR3 protein: CASSGTGRSPLHF; CDR3 DNA: TGTGCCAGCAGCGGGACAGGGAGATCACCCCTCCACTTT
clone size: .; J gene: TRBJ2-1; V gene: TRBV27; D gene: TRBD2; CDR3 protein: CASSLSSGISLNEQFF; CDR3 DNA: TGTGCCAGCAGTTTATCTAGCGGGATTAGTCTAAATGAGCAGTTCTTC
clone size: .; J gene: TRBJ2-2; V gene: TRBV5-1; D gene: .; CDR3 protein: CASSLDPAKTSNGGELFF; CDR3 DNA: TGCGCCAGCAGCTTGGATCCAGCAAAGACTAGTAATGGCGGGGAGCTGTTTTTT
clone size: .; J gene: TRBJ1-1; V gene: TRBV19; D gene: .; CDR3 protein: CASSSTGFTDQNTEAFF; CDR3 DNA: TGTGCCAGTAGCAGTACAGGGTTCACGGATCAAAACACTGAAGCTTTCTTT
clone size: .; J gene: TRBJ2-3; V gene: TRBV9; D gene: .; CDR3 protein: CASSGTSTDTQYF; CDR3 DNA: TGTGCCAGCAGCGGGACTAGCACAGATACGCAGTATTTT
clone size: few; J gene: TRBJ1-5; V gene: TRBV28; D gene: TRBD1; CDR3 protein: CASSSGTGGFQPQHF; CDR3 DNA: TGTGCCAGCAGTTCCGGGACAGGGGGCTTTCAGCCCCAGCATTTT
clone size: .; J gene: TRBJ2-2; V gene: TRBV19; D gene: TRBD2; CDR3 protein: CASSILAGGAGGNTGELFF; CDR3 DNA: TGTGCCAGTAGTATACTGGCGGGAGGGGCCGGGGGGAACACCGGGGAGCTGTTTTTT
clone size: .; J gene: TRBJ2-2; V gene: TRBV28; D gene: TRBD2; CDR3 protein: CASSLLSGGTGELFF; CDR3 DNA: TGTGCCAGCAGTTTATTGAGCGGGGGGACCGGGGAGCTGTTTTTT
clone size: .; J gene: TRBJ1-5; V gene: TRBV29-1; D gene: .; CDR3 protein: CSAGQSSNQPQHF; CDR3 DNA: TGCAGCGCTGGACAATCCAGCAATCAGCCCCAGCATTTT
clone size: once; J gene: TRBJ2-1; V gene: TRBV2; D gene: .; CDR3 protein: CASSDSRHNEQFF; CDR3 DNA: TGTGCCAGCAGTGATTCGCGCCACAATGAGCAGTTCTTC
clone size: .; J gene: TRBJ2-5; V gene: TRBV10-3; D gene: .; CDR3 protein: CAISELGRGETQYF; CDR3 DNA: TGTGCCATCAGTGAACTGGGTAGAGGGGAGACCCAGTACTTC
clone size: .; J gene: TRBJ1-5; V gene: TRBV2; D gene: .; CDR3 protein: CASSQGRNQPQHF; CDR3 DNA: TGTGCCAGCAGTCAAGGGCGCAATCAGCCCCAGCATTTT
clone size: .; J gene: TRBJ1-2; V gene: TRBV3-1/TRBV3-2; D gene: .; CDR3 protein: CASSQDTGNYGYTF; CDR3 DNA: TGTGCCAGCAGCCAAGATACAGGAAACTATGGCTACACCTTC
clone size: .; J gene: TRBJ2-7; V gene: TRBV18; D gene: TRBD1; CDR3 protein: CASQTGTGVDEQYF; CDR3 DNA: TGTGCCAGCCAAACGGGGACAGGGGTCGACGAGCAGTACTTC
clone size: .; J gene: TRBJ2-3; V gene: TRBV13; D gene: TRBD2; CDR3 protein: CASRTMGGSADTQYF; CDR3 DNA: TGTGCCAGCAGAACGATGGGGGGGTCGGCAGATACGCAGTATTTT
clone size: .; J gene: TRBJ2-2; V gene: TRBV14; D gene: .; CDR3 protein: CASSQGQGYTGELFF; CDR3 DNA: TGTGCCAGCAGCCAAGGGCAGGGATACACCGGGGAGCTGTTTTTT
clone size: .; J gene: TRBJ1-3; V gene: TRBV30; D gene: TRBD1; CDR3 protein: CAWSVKQGLGTIYF; CDR3 DNA: TGTGCCTGGAGTGTCAAACAGGGGCTTGGCACCATATATTTT
clone size: .; J gene: TRBJ2-3; V gene: TRBV5-1; D gene: .; CDR3 protein: CASSLDNTQYF; CDR3 DNA: TGCGCCAGCAGCTTGGATAATACGCAGTATTTT
clone size: .; J gene: TRBJ2-1; V gene: TRBV28; D gene: .; CDR3 protein: CASSTLYDEQFF; CDR3 DNA: TGTGCCAGCAGCACCCTCTACGATGAGCAGTTCTTC
clone size: .; J gene: TRBJ1-1; V gene: TRBV5-4; D gene: TRBD1; CDR3 protein: CASSSRGQGAFTEAFF; CDR3 DNA: TGTGCCAGCAGCTCCCGCGGACAGGGGGCGTTCACTGAAGCTTTCTTT
clone size: .; J gene: TRBJ1-3; V gene: TRBV5-6; D gene: .; CDR3 protein: CASSSLRGSGNTIYF; CDR3 DNA: TGTGCCAGCAGCTCCCTCAGGGGATCTGGAAACACCATATATTTT
clone size: .; J gene: TRBJ1-2; V gene: TRBV19; D gene: .; CDR3 protein: CASSLLGTPYGYTF; CDR3 DNA: TGTGCCAGTAGCCTCCTGGGGACACCTTATGGCTACACCTTC
clone size: .; J gene: TRBJ2-5; V gene: TRBV30; D gene: .; CDR3 protein: CAWGNGAGILQETQYF; CDR3 DNA: TGTGCCTGGGGTAACGGGGCGGGAATACTCCAAGAGACCCAGTACTTC
clone size: .; J gene: TRBJ2-3; V gene: TRBV5-5; D gene: .; CDR3 protein: CASSFPDTQYF; CDR3 DNA: TGTGCCAGCAGCTTCCCGGATACGCAGTATTTT
clone size: .; J gene: TRBJ2-7; V gene: TRBV7-9; D gene: .; CDR3 protein: CASSLDLQQYF; CDR3 DNA: TGTGCCAGCAGCTTAGATCTCCAGCAGTACTTC
clone size: .; J gene: TRBJ2-3; V gene: TRBV28; D gene: TRBD2; CDR3 protein: CASSIKTKLAGVTDTQYF; CDR3 DNA: TGTGCCAGCAGCATTAAAACGAAGCTAGCGGGGGTCACAGATACGCAGTATTTT
clone size: .; J gene: TRBJ1-5; V gene: TRBV11-3; D gene: .; CDR3 protein: CASSLCNQTQHF; CDR3 DNA: TGTGCCAGCAGCTTATGTAACCAGACCCAGCATTTT